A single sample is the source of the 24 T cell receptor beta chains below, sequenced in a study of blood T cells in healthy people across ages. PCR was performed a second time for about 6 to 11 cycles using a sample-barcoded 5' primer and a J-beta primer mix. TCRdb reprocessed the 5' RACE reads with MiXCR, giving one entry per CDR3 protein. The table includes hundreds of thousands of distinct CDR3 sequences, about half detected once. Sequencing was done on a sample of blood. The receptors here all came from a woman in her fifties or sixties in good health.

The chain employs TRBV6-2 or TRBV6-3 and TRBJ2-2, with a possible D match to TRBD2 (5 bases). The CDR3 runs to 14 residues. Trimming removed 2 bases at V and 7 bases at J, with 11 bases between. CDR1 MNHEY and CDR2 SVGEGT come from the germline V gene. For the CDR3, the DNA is TGTGCCAGCAGTTACCTCGGGGTAGGCGGGGAGCTGTTTTTT. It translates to CASSYLGVGGELFF.

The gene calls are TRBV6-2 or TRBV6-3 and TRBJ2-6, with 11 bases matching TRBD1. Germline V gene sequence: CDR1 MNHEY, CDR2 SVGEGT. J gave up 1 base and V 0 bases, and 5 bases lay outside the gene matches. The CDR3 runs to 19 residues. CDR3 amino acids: CASSYSRGQGVSGANVLTF. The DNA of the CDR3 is TGTGCCAGCAGTTACTCCCGGGGACAGGGGGTGTCTGGGGCCAACGTCCTGACTTTC.

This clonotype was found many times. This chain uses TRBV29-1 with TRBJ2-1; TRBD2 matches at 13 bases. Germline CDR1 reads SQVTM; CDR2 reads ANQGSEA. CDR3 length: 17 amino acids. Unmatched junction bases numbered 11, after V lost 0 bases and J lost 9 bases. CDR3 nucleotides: TGCAGCGTTGAAGATCCCCGGACTAGCGGGAGAGTTGTTGAGCAGTTCTTC. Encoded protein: CSVEDPRTSGRVVEQFF.

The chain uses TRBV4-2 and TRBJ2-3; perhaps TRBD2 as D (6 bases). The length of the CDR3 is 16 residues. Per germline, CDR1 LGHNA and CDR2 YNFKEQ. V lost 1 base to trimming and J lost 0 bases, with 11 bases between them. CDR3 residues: CASSQAGGMSTDTQYF. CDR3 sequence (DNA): TGTGCCAGCAGCCAAGCAGGAGGGATGAGCACAGATACGCAGTATTTT.

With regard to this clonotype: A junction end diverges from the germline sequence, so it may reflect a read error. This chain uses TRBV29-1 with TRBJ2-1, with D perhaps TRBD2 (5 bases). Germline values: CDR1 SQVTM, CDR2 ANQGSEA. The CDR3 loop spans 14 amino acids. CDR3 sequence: CSVDAARIYNERFF. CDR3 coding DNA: TGTAGCGTTGACGCGGCTAGGATCTACAATGAGCGGTTCTTC.

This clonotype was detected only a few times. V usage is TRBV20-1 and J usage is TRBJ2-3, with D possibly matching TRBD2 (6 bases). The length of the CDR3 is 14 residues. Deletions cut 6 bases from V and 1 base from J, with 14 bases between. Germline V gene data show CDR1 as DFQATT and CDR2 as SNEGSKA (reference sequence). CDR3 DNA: TGCAGTGCCCCCGGGGCTAGCGGCACAGATACGCAGTATTTT. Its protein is CSAPGASGTDTQYF.

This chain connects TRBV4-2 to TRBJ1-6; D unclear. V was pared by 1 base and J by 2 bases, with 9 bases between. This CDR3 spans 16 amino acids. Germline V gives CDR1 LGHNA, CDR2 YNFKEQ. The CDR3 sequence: CASSQGALAYNSPLHF. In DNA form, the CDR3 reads TGTGCCAGCAGCCAAGGAGCTTTGGCCTATAATTCACCCCTCCACTTT.

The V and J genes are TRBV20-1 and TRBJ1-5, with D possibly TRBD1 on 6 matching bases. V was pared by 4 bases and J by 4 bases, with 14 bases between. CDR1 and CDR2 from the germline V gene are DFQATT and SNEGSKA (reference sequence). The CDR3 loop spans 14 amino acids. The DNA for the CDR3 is TGCAGTGCTACCTTGGGGGACAAAAATCAGCCCCAGCATTTT. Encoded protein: CSATLGDKNQPQHF.

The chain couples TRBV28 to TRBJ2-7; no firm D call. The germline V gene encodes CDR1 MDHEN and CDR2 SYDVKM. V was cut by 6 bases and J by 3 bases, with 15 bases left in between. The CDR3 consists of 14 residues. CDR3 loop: CASRRTGSNYEQYF. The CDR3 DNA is TGTGCCAGCAGGCGGACGGGTTCCAACTACGAGCAGTACTTC.

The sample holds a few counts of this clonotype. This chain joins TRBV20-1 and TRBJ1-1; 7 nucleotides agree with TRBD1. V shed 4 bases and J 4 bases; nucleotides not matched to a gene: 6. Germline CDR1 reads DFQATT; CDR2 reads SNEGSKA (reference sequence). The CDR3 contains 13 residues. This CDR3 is CSAIDRVGTEAFF. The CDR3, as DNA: TGCAGTGCTATAGACAGGGTTGGCACTGAAGCTTTCTTT.

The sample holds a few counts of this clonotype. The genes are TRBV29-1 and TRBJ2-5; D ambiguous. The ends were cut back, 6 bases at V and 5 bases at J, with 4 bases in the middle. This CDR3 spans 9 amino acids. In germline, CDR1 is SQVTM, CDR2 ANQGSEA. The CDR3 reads CSVVETQYF. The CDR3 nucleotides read TGCAGCGTAGTGGAGACCCAGTACTTC.

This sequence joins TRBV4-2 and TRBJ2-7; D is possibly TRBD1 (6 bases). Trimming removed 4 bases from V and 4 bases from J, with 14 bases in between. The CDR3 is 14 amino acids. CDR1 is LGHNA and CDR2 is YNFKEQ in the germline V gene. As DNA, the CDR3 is TGTGCCAGCAGCCCCATGTTGGGGGCTTACGAGCAGTACTTC. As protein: CASSPMLGAYEQYF.

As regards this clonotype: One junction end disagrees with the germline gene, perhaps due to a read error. CDR3 in DNA: TGCGCCAGCAGCTCTCCCGGGACAGGGAGGTACGAGCAGTACTTC. It specifies CASSSPGTGRYEQYF. The chain employs TRBV28 and TRBJ2-7, with TRBD1 matching over 9 bases. The CDR3 is made up of 15 amino acids. Germline V gene data show CDR1 as MDHEN and CDR2 as SYDVKM.

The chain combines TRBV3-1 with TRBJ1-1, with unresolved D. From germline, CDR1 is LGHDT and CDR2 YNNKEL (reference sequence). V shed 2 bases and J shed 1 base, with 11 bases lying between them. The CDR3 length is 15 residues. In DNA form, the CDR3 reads TGTGCCAGCAGCCAACGCTCGGGGAGGAACACTGAAGCTTTCTTT. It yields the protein CASSQRSGRNTEAFF.

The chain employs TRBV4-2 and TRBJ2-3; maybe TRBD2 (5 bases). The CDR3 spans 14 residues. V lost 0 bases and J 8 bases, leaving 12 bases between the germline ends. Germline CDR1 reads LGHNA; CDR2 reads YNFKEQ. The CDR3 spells CASSQDTGGGTQYF. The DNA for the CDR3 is TGTGCCAGCAGCCAAGATACGGGCGGAGGTACGCAGTATTTT.

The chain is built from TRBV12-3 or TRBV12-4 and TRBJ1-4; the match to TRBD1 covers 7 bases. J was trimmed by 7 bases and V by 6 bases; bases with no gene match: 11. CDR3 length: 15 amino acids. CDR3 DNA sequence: TGTGCCAGCAGGGGGGACAGCTGGGTCGGTGAAAAACTGTTTTTT. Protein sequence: CASRGDSWVGEKLFF.

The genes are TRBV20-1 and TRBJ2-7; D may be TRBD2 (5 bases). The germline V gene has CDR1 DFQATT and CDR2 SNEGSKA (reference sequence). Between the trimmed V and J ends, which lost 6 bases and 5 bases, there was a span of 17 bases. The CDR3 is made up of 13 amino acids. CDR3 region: CSAPVQRNDEQYF. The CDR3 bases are TGCAGTGCCCCTGTGCAGCGGAACGACGAGCAGTACTTC.

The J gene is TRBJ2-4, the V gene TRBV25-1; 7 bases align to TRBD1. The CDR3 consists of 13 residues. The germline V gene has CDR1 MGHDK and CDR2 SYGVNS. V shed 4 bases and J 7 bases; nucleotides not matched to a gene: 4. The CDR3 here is CASSAGGGNIQYF. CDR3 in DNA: TGTGCCAGCAGTGCAGGGGGTGGGAACATTCAGTACTTC. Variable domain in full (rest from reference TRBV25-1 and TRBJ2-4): EADIYQTPRYLVIGTGKKITLECSQTMGHDKMYWYQQDPGMELHLIHYSYGVNSTEKGDLSSESTVSRIRTEHFPLTLESARPSHTSQYLCASSAGGGNIQYFGAGTRLSVL.

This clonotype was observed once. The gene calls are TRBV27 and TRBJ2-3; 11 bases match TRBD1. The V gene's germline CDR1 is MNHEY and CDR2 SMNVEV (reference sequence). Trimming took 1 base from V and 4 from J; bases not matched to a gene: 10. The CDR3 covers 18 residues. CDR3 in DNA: TGTGCCAGCAGTTTATATTGGCCGGGACAGGGGGGCCCAGATACGCAGTATTTT. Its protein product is CASSLYWPGQGGPDTQYF.

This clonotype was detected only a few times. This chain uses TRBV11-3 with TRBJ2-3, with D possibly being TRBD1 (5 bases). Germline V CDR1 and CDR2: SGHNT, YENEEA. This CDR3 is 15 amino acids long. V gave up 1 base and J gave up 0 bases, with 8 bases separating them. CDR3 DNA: TGTGCCAGCAGCTTAGCCGGACATAGCACAGATACGCAGTATTTT. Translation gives CASSLAGHSTDTQYF.

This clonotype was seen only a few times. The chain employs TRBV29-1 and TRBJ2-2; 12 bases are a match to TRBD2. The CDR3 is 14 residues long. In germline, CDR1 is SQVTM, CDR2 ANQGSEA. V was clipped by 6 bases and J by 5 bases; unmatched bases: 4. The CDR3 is CSVGTSGSTGELFF. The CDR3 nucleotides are TGCAGCGTGGGGACTAGCGGGTCTACCGGGGAGCTGTTTTTT.

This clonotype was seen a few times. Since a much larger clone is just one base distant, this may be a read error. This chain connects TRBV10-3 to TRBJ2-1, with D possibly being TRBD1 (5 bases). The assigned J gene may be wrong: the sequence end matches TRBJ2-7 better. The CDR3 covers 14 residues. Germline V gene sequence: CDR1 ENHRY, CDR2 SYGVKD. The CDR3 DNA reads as TGTGCCATCAGATACTCACAGGTCTACAATGAGCAGTACTTC. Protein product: CAIRYSQVYNEQYF.

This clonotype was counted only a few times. This chain's CDR3 is CSAGGTEQFF. In DNA, the CDR3 is TGCAGTGCCGGTGGGACTGAGCAGTTCTTC. The V gene is TRBV20-1, the J gene TRBJ2-1, with D possibly being TRBD1 or TRBD2 (5 bases each). This CDR3 spans 10 amino acids. Germline loops: CDR1 DFQATT, CDR2 SNEGSKA (reference sequence). V lost 6 bases, J lost 9 bases, and 9 bases lay in between.

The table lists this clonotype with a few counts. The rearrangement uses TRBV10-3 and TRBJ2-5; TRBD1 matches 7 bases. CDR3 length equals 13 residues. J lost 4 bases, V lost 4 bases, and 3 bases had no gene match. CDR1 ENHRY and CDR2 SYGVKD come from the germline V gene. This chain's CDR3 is CAISGDRAETQYF. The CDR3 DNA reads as TGTGCCATCAGTGGTGACAGGGCAGAGACCCAGTACTTC.